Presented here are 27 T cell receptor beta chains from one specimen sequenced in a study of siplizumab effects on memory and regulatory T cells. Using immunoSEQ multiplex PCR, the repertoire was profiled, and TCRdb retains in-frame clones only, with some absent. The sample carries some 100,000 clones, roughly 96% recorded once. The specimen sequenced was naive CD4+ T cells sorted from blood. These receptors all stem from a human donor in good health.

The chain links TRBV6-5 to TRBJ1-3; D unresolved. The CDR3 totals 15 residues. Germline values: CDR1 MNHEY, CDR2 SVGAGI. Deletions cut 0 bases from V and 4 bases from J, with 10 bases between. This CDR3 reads CASSYSLSSGNTIYF. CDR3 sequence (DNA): TGTGCCAGCAGTTACTCTCTCAGTAGCGGAAACACCATATATTTT.

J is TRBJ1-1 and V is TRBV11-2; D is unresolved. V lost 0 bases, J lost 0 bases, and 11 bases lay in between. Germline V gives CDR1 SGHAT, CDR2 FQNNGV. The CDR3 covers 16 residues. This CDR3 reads CASSLDGRRMNTEAFF. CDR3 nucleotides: TGTGCCAGCAGCTTAGATGGACGACGGATGAACACTGAAGCTTTCTTT.

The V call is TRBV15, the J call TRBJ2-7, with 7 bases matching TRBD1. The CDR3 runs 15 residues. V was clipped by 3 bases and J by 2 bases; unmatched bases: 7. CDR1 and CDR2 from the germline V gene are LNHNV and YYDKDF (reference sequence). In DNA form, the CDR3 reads TGTGCCACCAGCAGCATGGACAGGCCACCCTACGAGCAGTACTTC. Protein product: CATSSMDRPPYEQYF.

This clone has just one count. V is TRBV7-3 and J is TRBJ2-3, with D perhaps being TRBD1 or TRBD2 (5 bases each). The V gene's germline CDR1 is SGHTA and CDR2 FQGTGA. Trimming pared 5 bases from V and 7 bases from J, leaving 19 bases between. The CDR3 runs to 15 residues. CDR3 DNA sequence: TGTGCCAGCAGCCCGTTCCGGGACGTGACTTATACGCAGTATTTT. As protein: CASSPFRDVTYTQYF.

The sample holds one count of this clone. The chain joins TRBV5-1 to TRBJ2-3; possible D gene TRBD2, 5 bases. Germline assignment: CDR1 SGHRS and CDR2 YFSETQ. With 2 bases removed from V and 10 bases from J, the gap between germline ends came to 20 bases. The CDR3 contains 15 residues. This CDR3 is CASSFLDSTRDAQYF. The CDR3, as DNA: TGCGCCAGCAGCTTTTTGGACTCTACCCGTGATGCGCAGTATTTT.

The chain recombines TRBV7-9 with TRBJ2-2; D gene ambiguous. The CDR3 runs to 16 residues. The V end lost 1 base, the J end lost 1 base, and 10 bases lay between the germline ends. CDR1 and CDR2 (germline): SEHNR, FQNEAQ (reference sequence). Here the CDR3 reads CASSLVGRMNTGELFF. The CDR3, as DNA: TGTGCCAGCAGCTTAGTAGGCCGGATGAACACCGGGGAGCTGTTTTTT.

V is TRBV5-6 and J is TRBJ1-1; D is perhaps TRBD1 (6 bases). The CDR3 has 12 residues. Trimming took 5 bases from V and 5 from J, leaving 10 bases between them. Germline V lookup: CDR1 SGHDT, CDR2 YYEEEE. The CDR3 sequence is CASSLRGTEAFF. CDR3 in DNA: TGTGCCAGCAGTCTTAGGGGGACTGAAGCTTTCTTT.

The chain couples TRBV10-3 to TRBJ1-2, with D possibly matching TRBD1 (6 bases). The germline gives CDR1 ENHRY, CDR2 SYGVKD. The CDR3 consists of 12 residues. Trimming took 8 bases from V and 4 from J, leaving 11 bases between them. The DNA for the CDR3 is TGTGCCATCGGGGAGACAGGCTATGGCTACACCTTC. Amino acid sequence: CAIGETGYGYTF.

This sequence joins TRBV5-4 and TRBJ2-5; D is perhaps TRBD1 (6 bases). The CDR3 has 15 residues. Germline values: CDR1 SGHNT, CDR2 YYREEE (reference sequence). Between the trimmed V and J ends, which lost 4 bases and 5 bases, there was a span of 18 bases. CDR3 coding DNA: TGTGCCAGCAGCCCGGGCGGCAGGGGCAGGGAGACCCAGTACTTC. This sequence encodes CASSPGGRGRETQYF.

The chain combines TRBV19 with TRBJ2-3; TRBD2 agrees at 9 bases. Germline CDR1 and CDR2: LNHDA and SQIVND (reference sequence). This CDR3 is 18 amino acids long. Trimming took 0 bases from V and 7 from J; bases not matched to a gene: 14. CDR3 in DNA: TGTGCCAGTAGTATAGATGTGGGAGTAGCGGGGGCCCGAAATACGCAGTATTTT. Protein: CASSIDVGVAGARNTQYF.

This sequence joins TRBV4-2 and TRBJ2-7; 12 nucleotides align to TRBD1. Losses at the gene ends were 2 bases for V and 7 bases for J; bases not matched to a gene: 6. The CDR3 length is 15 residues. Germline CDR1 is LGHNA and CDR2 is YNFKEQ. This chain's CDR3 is CASSQPGQGAREQYF. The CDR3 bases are TGTGCCAGCAGCCAACCGGGACAGGGGGCAAGGGAGCAGTACTTC.

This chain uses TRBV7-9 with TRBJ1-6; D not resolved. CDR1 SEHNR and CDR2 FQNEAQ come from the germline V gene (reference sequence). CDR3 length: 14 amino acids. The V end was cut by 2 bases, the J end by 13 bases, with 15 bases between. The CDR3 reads CASSLMDGLVPLHF. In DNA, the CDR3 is TGTGCCAGCAGCTTAATGGACGGCTTAGTGCCCCTCCACTTT.

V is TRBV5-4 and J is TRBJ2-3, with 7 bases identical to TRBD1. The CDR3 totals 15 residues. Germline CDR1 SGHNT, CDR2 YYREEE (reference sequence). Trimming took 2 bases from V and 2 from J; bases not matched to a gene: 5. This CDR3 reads CASSFEGAFTDTQYF. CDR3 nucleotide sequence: TGTGCCAGCAGCTTTGAGGGGGCTTTCACAGATACGCAGTATTTT.

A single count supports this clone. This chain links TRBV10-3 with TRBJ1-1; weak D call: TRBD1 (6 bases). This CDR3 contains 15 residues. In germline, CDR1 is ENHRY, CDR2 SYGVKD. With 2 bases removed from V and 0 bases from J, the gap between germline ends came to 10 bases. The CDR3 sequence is CAISEEQGLNTEAFF. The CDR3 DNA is TGTGCCATCAGTGAGGAACAGGGCCTGAACACTGAAGCTTTCTTT.

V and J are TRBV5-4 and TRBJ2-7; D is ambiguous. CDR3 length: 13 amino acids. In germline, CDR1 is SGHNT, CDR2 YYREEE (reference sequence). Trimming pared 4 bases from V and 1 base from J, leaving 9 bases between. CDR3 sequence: CASSKDVSYEQYF. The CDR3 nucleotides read TGTGCCAGCAGCAAGGACGTATCCTACGAGCAGTACTTC.

The CDR3 DNA follows: TGTGCCAGCAGTTCCGATCTAGATGCCGGGGAGCTGTTTTTT. Amino acids: CASSSDLDAGELFF. This chain uses TRBV6-5 with TRBJ2-2, with D hard to call. The CDR3 is 14 amino acids. V was cut by 4 bases and J by 6 bases, with 12 bases left in between. Germline assignment: CDR1 MNHEY and CDR2 SVGAGI.

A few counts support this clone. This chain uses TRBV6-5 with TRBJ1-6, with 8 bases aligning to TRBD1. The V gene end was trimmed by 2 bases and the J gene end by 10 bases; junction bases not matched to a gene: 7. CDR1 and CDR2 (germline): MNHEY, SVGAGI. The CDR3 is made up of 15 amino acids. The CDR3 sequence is CASSYRWTGLSPLHF. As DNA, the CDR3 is TGTGCCAGCAGTTACCGGTGGACAGGGCTGTCACCCCTCCACTTT.

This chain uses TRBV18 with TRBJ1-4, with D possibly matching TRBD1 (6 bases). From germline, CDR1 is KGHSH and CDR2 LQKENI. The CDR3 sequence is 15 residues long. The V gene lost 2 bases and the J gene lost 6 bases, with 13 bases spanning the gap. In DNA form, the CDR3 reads TGTGCCAGCTCACCAAGGCCAGGGGTTGATGAAAAACTGTTTTTT. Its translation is CASSPRPGVDEKLFF.

This CDR3 is CAISEVKGLVSGEQFF. CDR3 coding DNA: TGTGCCATCAGTGAAGTCAAGGGACTAGTTTCTGGTGAGCAGTTCTTC. The rearrangement uses TRBV10-3 and TRBJ2-1; 8 positions agree with TRBD2. The germline CDR1 and CDR2 sequences are ENHRY and SYGVKD. The CDR3 contains 16 residues. V shed 3 bases, J shed 9 bases, and the junction held 13 bases outside the gene matches.

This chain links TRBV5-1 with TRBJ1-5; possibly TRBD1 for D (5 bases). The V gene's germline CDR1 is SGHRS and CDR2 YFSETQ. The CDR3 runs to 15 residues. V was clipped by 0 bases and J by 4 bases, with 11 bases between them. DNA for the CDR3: TGCGCCAGCAGCTTGGGGGGACCGTCGAATCAGCCCCAGCATTTT. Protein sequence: CASSLGGPSNQPQHF.

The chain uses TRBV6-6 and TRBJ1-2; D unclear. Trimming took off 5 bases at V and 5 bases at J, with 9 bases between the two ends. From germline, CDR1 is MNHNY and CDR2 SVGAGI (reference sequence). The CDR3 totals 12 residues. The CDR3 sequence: CASSLTLYGYTF. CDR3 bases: TGTGCCAGCAGTCTCACGCTATATGGCTACACCTTC.

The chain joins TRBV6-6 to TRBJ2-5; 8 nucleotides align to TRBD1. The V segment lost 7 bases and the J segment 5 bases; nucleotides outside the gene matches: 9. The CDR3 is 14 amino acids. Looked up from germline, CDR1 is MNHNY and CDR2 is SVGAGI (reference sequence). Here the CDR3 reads CASIDAGGKETQYF. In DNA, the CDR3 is TGTGCCAGCATCGATGCAGGGGGCAAGGAGACCCAGTACTTC.

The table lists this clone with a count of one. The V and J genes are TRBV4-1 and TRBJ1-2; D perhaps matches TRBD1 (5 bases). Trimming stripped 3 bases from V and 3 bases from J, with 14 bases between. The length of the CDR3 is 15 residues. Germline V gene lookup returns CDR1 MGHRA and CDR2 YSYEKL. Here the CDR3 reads CASSQPRDSDYGYTF. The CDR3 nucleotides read TGCGCCAGCAGCCAGCCCAGGGATTCGGACTATGGCTACACCTTC.

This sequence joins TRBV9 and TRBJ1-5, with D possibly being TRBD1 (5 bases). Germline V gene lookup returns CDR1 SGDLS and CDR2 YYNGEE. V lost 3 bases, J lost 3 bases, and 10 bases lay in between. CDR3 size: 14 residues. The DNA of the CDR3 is TGTGCCAGCAGCGCAGACGGGGCCAATCAGCCCCAGCATTTT. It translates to CASSADGANQPQHF.

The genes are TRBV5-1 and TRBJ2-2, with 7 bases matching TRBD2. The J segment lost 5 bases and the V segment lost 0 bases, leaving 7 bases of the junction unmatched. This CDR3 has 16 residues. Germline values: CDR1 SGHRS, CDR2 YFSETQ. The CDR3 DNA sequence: TGCGCCAGCAGCTTGGTTTGGCGGGGGATTACCGGGGAGCTGTTTTTT. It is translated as CASSLVWRGITGELFF. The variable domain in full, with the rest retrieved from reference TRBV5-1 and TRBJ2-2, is KAGVTQTPRYLIKTRGQQVTLSCSPISGHRSVSWYQQTPGQGLQFLFEYFSETQRNKGNFPGRFSGRQFSNSRSEMNVSTLELGDSALYLCASSLVWRGITGELFFGEGSRLTVL.

CDR3 amino acids: CASSISGGAGSDTQYF. For the CDR3, the DNA is TGTGCCAGTAGTATTAGCGGGGGGGCCGGTTCGGATACGCAGTATTTT. This chain joins TRBV19 and TRBJ2-3; 11 bases match TRBD2. V gave up 3 bases and J gave up 6 bases; unmatched junction bases: 8. CDR3 length: 16 amino acids. In germline, CDR1 is LNHDA, CDR2 SQIVND (reference sequence).

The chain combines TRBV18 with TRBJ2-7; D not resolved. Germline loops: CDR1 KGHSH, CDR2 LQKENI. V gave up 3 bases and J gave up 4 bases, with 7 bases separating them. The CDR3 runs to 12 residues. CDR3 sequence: CASSPQRYEQYF. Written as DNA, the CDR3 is TGTGCCAGCTCACCCCAAAGGTACGAGCAGTACTTC.